The source of this TCR beta chain is a study of CD8 T cells in ankylosing spondylitis. Study-level points and caveats: As for the disease-linked clones, they showed a CD8+ phenotype and occurred at relatively low frequencies in peripheral blood.

Germline loops: CDR1 MDHEN, CDR2 SYDVKM. Trimming shortened V by 8 bases and J by 5 bases, and 13 bases separated the two germline ends. CDR3 length equals 13 residues. With molecular barcodes, quantitative 5'-RACE was used to make the TCR beta libraries. TCRdb reprocessed the 5' RACE reads with MiXCR, giving one entry per CDR3 protein. The sample comprises tens of thousands of distinct CDR3 sequences, around 6.4% of which are singletons, and about 5% rests with the top ten. This clonotype was recorded a few times. Its antigen is unknown. The V and J genes are TRBV28 and TRBJ2-1; D may correspond to TRBD1 or TRBD2 (6 bases each). Sequenced: synovial fluid, either unsorted or a sorted T cell fraction (not recorded which). The TCR comes from a male donor with ankylosing spondylitis. The CDR3 nucleotides are TGTGCCAGCGAGAAGGGGGGAAACAATGAGCAGTTCTTC. Translation: CASEKGGNNEQFF.